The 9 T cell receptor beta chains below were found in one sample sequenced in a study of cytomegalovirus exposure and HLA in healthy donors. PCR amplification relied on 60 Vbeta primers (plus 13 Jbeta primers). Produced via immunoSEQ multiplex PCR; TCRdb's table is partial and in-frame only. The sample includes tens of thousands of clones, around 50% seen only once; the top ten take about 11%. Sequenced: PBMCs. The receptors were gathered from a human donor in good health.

The CDR3 loop is CASSPRSNQPQHF. In DNA, the CDR3 is TGTGCCAGCTCACCCCGGAGCAATCAGCCCCAGCATTTT. The genes are TRBV18 and TRBJ1-5; D is uncertain. The germline CDR1 and CDR2 sequences are KGHSH and LQKENI. The CDR3 has 13 amino acids. V was trimmed by 3 bases and J by 1 base, leaving 4 bases between them. The whole variable domain, filled in from reference TRBV18 and TRBJ1-5, reads NAGVMQNPRHLVRRRGQEARLRCSPMKGHSHVYWYRQLPEEGLKFMVYLQKENIIDESGMPKERFSAEFPKEGPSILRIQQVVRGDSAAYFCASSPRSNQPQHFGDGTRLSIL.

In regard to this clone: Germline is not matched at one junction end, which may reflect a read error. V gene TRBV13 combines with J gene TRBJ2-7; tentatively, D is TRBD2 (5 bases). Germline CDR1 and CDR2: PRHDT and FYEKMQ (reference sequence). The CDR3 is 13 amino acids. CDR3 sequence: CASSLSPGSEQYF. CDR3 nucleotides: TGCGCCAGCAGCCTTAGTCCGGGGAGTGAGCAGTACTTC.

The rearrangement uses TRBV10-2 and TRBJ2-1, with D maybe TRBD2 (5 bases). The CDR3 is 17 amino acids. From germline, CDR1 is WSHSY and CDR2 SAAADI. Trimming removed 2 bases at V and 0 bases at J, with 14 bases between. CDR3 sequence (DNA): TGCGCCAGCAGTGAGAGGGTGACGGGAAGCTCCTACAATGAGCAGTTCTTC. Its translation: CASSERVTGSSYNEQFF.

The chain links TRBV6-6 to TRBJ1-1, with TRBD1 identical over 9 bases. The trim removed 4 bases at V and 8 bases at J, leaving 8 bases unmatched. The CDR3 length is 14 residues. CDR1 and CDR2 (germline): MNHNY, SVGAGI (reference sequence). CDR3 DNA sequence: TGTGCCAGCAGTTCACAGGGGGCGACGAGAGAAGCTTTCTTT. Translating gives CASSSQGATREAFF.

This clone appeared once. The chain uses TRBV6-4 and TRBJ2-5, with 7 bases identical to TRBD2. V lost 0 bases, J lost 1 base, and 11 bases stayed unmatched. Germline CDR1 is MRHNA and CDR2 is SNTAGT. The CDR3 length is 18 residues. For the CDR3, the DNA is TGTGCCAGCAGTGACTCGAGGGAGGCGGGGGTGCTCCAAGAGACCCAGTACTTC. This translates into CASSDSREAGVLQETQYF.

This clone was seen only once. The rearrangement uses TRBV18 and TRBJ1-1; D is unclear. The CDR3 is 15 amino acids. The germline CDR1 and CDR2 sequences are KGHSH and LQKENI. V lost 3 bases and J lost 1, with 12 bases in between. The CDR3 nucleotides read TGTGCCAGCTCACCCCAATTAACAGAGAACACTGAAGCTTTCTTT. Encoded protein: CASSPQLTENTEAFF.

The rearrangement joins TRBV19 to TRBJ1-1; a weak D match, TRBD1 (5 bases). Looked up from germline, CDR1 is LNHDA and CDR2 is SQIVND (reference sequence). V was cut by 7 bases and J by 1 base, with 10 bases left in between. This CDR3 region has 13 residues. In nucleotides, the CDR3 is TGTGCCAGTACTTTGACAGAGAACACTGAAGCTTTCTTT. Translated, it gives CASTLTENTEAFF.

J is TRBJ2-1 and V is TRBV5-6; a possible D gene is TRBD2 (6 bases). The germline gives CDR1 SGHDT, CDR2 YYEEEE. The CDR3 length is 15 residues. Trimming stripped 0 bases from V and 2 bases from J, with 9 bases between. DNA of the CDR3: TGTGCCAGCAGCTTGGGGCGGGGCCCCTACAATGAGCAGTTCTTC. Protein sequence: CASSLGRGPYNEQFF.

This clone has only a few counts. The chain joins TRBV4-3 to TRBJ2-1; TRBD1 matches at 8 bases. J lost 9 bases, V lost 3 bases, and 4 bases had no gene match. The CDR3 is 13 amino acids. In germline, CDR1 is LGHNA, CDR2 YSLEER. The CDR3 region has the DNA TGCGCCAGCAGCCACTCGACAGGGGTTGAGCAGTTCTTC. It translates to CASSHSTGVEQFF.